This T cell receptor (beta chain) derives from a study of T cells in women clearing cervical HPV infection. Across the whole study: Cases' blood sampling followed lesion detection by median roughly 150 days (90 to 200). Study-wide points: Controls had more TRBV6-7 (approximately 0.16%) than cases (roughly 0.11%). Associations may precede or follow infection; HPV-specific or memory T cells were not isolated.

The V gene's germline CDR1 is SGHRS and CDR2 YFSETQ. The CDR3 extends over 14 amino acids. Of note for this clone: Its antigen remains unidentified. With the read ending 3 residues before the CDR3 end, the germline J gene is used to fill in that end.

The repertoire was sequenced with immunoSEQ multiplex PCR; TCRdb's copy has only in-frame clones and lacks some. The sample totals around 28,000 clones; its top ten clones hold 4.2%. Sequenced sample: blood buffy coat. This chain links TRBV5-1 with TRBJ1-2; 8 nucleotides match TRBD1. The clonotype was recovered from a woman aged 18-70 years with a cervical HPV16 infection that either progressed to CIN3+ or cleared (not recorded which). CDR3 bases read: TGCGCCAGCAGCTTCTGGACAGGGTCAGACGAC. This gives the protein CASSFWTGSDD. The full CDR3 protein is CASSFWTGSDDYTF.